This T cell receptor (beta chain) was profiled in a study of T cell responses to AZD1222 COVID-19 vaccine. Study-wide points: Baseline seropositives among AZD1222 recipients totaled only five or six. Clonal diversity was possibly underestimated, and white British individuals and females predominated among donors.

TCRdb's table, derived via immunoSEQ multiplex PCR, lists solely in-frame clones and lacks some. The data hold 100,000 to 150,000 clones, with roughly nine tenths observed a single time. Germline V gives CDR1 MDHEN, CDR2 SYDVKM. CDR3 length: 15 residues. V shed 4 bases, J shed 2 bases, and the junction held 4 bases outside the gene matches. Concerning this clone: Antigen specificity is unknown.

V gene TRBV28 combines with J gene TRBJ2-7; the match to TRBD1 covers 11 bases. The starting material was peripheral blood, obtained on day 0 of AZD1222 vaccination. The TCR sequence derives from an adult in good health. The chain's CDR3 is CASSWGTGGAYEQYF. Here the CDR3 DNA reads TGTGCCAGCAGTTGGGGGACAGGGGGTGCCTACGAGCAGTACTTC.